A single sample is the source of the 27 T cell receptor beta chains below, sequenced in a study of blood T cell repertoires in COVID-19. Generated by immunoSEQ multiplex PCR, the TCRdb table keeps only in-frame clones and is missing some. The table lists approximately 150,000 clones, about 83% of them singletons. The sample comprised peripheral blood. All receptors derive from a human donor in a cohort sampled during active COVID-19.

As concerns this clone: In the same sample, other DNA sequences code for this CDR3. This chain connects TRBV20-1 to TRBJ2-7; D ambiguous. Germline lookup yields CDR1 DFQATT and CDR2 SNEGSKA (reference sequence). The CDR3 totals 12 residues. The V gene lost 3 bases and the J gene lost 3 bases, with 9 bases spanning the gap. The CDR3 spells CSASLAVYEQYF. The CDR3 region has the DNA TGCAGTGCTAGTCTGGCGGTCTACGAGCAGTACTTC.

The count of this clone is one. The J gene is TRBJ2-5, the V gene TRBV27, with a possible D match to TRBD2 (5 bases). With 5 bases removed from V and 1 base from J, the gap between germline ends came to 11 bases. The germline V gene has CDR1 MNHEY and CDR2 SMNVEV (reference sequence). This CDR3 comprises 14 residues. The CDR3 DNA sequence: TGTGCCAGCAGTCCGCGGGTAGCCCAAGAGACCCAGTACTTC. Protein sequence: CASSPRVAQETQYF.

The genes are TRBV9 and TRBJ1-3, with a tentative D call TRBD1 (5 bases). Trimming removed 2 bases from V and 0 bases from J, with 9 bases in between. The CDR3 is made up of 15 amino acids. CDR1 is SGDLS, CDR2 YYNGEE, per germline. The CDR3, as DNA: TGTGCCAGCAGCGTGGGGACTAGCTCTGGAAACACCATATATTTT. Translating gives CASSVGTSSGNTIYF.

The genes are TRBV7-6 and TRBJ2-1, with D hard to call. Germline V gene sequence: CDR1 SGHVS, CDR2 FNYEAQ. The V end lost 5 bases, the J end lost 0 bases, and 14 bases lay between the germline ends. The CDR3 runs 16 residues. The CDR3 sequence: CASSHGQSSSYNEQFF. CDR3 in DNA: TGTGCCAGCAGCCATGGGCAAAGTAGCTCCTACAATGAGCAGTTCTTC.

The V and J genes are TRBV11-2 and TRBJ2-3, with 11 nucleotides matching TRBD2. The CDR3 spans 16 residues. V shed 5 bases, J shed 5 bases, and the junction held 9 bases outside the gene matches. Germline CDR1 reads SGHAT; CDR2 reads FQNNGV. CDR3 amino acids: CASSGFSGRGGDTQYF. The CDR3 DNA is TGTGCCAGCAGCGGGTTTAGCGGGAGGGGGGGAGATACGCAGTATTTT.

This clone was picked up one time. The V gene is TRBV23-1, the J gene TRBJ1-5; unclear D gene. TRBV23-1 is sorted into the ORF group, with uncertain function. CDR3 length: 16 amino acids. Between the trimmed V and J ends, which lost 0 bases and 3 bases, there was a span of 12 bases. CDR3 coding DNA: TGCGCCAGCAGTCAATCTTCCAGGTCCCCCAATCAGCCCCAGCATTTT. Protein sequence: CASSQSSRSPNQPQHF.

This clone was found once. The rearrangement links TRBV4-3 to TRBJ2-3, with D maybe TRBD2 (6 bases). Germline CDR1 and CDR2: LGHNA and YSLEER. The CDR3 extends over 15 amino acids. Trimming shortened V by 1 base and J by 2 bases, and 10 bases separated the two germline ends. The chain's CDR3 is CASSQGGANTDTQYF. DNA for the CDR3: TGCGCCAGCAGCCAAGGCGGGGCAAACACAGATACGCAGTATTTT.

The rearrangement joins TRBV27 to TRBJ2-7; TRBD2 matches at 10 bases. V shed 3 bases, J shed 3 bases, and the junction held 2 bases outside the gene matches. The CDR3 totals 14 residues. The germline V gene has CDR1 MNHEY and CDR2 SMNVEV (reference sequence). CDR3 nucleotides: TGTGCCAGCAGTTTTGGACTAGCGGACTACGAGCAGTACTTC. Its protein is CASSFGLADYEQYF.

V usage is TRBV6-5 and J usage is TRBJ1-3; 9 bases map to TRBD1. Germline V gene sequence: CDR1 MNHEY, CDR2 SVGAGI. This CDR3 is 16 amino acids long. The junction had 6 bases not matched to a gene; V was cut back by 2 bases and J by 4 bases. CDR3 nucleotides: TGTGCCAGCAGTTACGCAGGGACAGGGAAAGGAAACACCATATATTTT. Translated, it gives CASSYAGTGKGNTIYF.

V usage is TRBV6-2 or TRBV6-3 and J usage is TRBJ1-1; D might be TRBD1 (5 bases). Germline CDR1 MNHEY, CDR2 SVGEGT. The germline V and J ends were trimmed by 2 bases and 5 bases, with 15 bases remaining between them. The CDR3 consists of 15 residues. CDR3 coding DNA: TGTGCCAGCAGTTACGACTTCGGGGAGGGGACTGAAGCTTTCTTT. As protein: CASSYDFGEGTEAFF.

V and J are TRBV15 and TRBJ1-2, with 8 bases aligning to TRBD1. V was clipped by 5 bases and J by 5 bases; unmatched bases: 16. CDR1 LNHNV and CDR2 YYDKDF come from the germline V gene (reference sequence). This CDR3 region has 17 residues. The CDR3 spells CATSDMRGQAQPYGYTF. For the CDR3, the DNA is TGTGCCACCAGCGACATGAGGGGACAGGCCCAACCATATGGCTACACCTTC.

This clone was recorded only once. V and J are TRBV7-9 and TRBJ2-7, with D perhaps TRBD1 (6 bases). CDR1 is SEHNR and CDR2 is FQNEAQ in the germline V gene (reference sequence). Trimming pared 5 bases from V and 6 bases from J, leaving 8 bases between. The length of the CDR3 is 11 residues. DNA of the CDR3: TGTGCCAGCAGCGAGGGGGTCGAGCAGTACTTC. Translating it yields CASSEGVEQYF.

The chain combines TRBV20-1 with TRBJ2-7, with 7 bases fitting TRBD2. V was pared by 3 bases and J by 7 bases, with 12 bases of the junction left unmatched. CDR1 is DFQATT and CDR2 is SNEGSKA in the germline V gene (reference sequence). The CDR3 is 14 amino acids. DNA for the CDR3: TGCAGTGCTAGTCGGCCTAGCGGCCGCCTGGAGCAGTACTTC. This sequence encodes CSASRPSGRLEQYF.

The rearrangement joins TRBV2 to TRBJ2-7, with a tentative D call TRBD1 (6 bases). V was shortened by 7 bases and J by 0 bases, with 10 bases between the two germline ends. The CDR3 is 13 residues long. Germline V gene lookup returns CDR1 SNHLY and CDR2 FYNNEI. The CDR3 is CASIEGVSYEQYF. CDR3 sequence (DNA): TGTGCCAGCATAGAGGGGGTCTCCTACGAGCAGTACTTC.

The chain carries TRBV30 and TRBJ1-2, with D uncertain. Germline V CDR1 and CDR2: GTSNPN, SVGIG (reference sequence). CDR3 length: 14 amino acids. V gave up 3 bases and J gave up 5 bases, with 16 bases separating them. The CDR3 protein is CAWRPRPRAYGYTF. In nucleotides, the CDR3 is TGTGCCTGGAGGCCCCGCCCGCGGGCGTATGGCTACACCTTC.

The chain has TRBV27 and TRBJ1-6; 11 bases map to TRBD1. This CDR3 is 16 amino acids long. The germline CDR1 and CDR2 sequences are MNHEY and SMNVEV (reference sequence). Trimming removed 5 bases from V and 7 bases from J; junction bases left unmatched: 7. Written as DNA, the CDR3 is TGTGCCAGCAGTATGGGGACAGGGGGGCAAAATTCACCCCTCCACTTT. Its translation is CASSMGTGGQNSPLHF.

The CDR3 region has the DNA TGCGCCAGCAGCTTCCACAGGGATGACACTGAAGCTTTCTTT. Translated: CASSFHRDDTEAFF. The J gene is TRBJ1-1, the V gene TRBV4-1; perhaps TRBD1 as D (6 bases). Trimming took off 5 bases at V and 3 bases at J, with 13 bases between the two ends. Germline V lookup: CDR1 MGHRA, CDR2 YSYEKL. The length of the CDR3 is 14 residues.

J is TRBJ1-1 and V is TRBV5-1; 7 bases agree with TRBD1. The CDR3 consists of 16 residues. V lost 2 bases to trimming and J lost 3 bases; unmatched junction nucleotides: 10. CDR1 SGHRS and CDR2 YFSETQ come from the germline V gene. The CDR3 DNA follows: TGCGCCAGCAGCTTTAGTGGTACAGGGGTCGACACTGAAGCTTTCTTT. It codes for CASSFSGTGVDTEAFF.

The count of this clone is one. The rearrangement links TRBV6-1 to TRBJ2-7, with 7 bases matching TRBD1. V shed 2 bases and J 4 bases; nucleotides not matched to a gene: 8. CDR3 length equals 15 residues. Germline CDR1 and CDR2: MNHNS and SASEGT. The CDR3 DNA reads TGTGCCAGCAGTGAACAGGGCAGGGGGTCTTACGAGCAGTACTTC. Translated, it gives CASSEQGRGSYEQYF.

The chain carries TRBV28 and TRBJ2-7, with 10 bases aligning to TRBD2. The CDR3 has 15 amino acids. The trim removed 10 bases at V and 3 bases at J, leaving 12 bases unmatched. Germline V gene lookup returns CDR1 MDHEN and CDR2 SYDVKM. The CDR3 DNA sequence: TGTGCCACCGGAGCGGGAGGGCCTAGAATCTACGAGCAGTACTTC. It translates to CATGAGGPRIYEQYF.

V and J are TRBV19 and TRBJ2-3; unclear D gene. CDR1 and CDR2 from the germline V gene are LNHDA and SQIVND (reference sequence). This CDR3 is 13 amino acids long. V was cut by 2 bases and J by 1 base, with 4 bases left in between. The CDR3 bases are TGTGCCAGTAGTATACGGGGCACAGATACGCAGTATTTT. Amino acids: CASSIRGTDTQYF.

The CDR3 protein is CASSQPGSGEKLFF. Written as DNA, the CDR3 is TGTGCCAGCAGTCAACCGGGGTCAGGAGAAAAACTGTTTTTT. The V gene is TRBV6-6, the J gene TRBJ1-4; D is undetermined. With 5 bases removed from V and 8 bases from J, the gap between germline ends came to 15 bases. Germline CDR1 MNHNY, CDR2 SVGAGI (reference sequence). The CDR3 totals 14 residues.

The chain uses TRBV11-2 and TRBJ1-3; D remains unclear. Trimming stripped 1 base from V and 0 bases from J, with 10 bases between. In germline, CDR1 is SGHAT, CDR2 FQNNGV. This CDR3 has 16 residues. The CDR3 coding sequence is TGTGCCAGCAGCTTAGTAGGCAGGAACTCTGGAAACACCATATATTTT. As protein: CASSLVGRNSGNTIYF.

In DNA, the CDR3 is TGTGCCAGCAGCCAAGGCGGGGGGGGTGACGAGCAGTACTTC. Translating it yields CASSQGGGGDEQYF. The V gene is TRBV3-1 (or the pseudogene TRBV3-2), the J gene TRBJ2-7; TRBD2 matches 9 bases. Germline V lookup: CDR1 LGHDT, CDR2 YNNKEL (reference sequence). This CDR3 is 14 amino acids long. V lost 1 base and J lost 5; bases outside the gene matches: 3.

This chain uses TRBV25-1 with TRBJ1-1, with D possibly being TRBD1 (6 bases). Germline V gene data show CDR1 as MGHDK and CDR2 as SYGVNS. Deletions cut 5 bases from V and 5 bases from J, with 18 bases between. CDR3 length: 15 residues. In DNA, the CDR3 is TGTGCCAGCAGTTCGGTGGCGGGGGCATGGACTGAAGCTTTCTTT. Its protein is CASSSVAGAWTEAFF. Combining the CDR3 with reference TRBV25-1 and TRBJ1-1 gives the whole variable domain EADIYQTPRYLVIGTGKKITLECSQTMGHDKMYWYQQDPGMELHLIHYSYGVNSTEKGDLSSESTVSRIRTEHFPLTLESARPSHTSQYLCASSSVAGAWTEAFFGQGTRLTVV.

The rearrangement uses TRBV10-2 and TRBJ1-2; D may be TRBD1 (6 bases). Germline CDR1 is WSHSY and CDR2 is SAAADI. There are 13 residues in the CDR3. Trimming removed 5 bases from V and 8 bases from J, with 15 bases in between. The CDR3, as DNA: TGCGCCAGCAGTCCGGCGGGGGCGGGAGGCTACACCTTC. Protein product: CASSPAGAGGYTF.

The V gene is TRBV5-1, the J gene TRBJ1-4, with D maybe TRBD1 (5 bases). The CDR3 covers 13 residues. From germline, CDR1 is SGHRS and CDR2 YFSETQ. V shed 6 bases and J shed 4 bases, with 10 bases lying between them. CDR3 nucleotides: TGCGCCAGCACCGCAGGGAATAATGAAAAACTGTTTTTT. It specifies CASTAGNNEKLFF.